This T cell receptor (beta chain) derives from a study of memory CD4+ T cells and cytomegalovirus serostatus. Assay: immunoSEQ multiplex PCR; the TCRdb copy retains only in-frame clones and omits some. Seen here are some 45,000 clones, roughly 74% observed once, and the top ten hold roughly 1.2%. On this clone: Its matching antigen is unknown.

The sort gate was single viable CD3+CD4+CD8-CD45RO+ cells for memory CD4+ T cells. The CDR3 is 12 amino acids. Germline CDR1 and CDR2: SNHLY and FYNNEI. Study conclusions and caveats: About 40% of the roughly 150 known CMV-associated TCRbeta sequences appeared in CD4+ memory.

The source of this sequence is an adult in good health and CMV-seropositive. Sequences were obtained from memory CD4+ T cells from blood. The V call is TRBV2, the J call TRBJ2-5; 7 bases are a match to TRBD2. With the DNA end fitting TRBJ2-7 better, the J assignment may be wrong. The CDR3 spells CASSGLAYEQYF. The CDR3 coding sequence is TGTGCCAGCAGCGGACTAGCCTACGAGCAGTACTTC.